A single sample gave rise to the 11 T cell receptor beta chains below, sequenced in a study of cytomegalovirus exposure and HLA in healthy donors. PCR employed 60 Vbeta and 13 Jbeta primers. The data were produced by immunoSEQ multiplex PCR, yet TCRdb's version contains in-frame clones alone and is incomplete. The profile shows roughly 150,000 clones, roughly 77% of them singletons. What was sequenced was PBMCs. All receptors derive from a man aged 50-59 years in good health and CMV-seropositive.

This clone was detected a few times. The rearrangement links TRBV6-1 to TRBJ1-4; D uncertain. Trimming left V 8 bases short and J 4 bases short, with 14 bases between. This CDR3 has 14 residues. CDR1 and CDR2 (germline): MNHNS, SASEGT. CDR3 protein: CASGRRSFNEKLFF. The DNA of the CDR3 is TGTGCCAGCGGCCGACGGAGTTTTAATGAAAAACTGTTTTTT.

The J gene is TRBJ1-4, the V gene TRBV30, with D possibly TRBD1 on 6 matching bases. This CDR3 has 15 amino acids. Germline assignment: CDR1 GTSNPN and CDR2 SVGIG (reference sequence). Trimming cost V 2 bases and J 7 bases, with 17 bases left between them. CDR3 loop: CAWSRFQGPSEKLFF. Written as DNA, the CDR3 is TGTGCCTGGAGTCGGTTTCAGGGGCCCAGTGAAAAACTGTTTTTT.

CDR3 sequence: CASSLTGDTQYF. DNA of the CDR3: TGTGCCAGCAGCTTAACCGGGGATACGCAGTATTTT. The chain recombines TRBV7-3 with TRBJ2-3; D is uncertain. The CDR3 is 12 amino acids. Trimming pared 0 bases from V and 6 bases from J, leaving 4 bases between. Germline V gene data show CDR1 as SGHTA and CDR2 as FQGTGA.

V gene TRBV15 combines with J gene TRBJ2-7, with 10 nucleotides matching TRBD1. The germline V gene encodes CDR1 LNHNV and CDR2 YYDKDF (reference sequence). CDR3 size: 15 residues. Trimming cost V 3 bases and J 6 bases; bases outside gene matches: 8. The CDR3 reads CATSSTGTGVGEQYF. CDR3 sequence (DNA): TGTGCCACCAGCAGCACCGGGACAGGGGTGGGCGAGCAGTACTTC.

The chain carries TRBV7-2 and TRBJ2-5, with D perhaps matching TRBD2 (5 bases). This CDR3 has 13 amino acids. The V end lost 1 base, the J end lost 5 bases, and 8 bases lay between the germline ends. CDR1 and CDR2 (germline): SGHTA, FQGNSA. CDR3 region: CASSLGEKETQYF. DNA for the CDR3: TGTGCCAGCAGCTTAGGGGAGAAGGAGACCCAGTACTTC.

The chain employs TRBV18 and TRBJ1-1; a possible D gene is TRBD1 (5 bases). Germline V gene data show CDR1 as KGHSH and CDR2 as LQKENI. V was shortened by 3 bases and J by 5 bases, with 13 bases between the two germline ends. The CDR3 consists of 14 residues. CDR3 protein: CASSPQGDRTEAFF. As DNA, the CDR3 is TGTGCCAGCTCACCGCAGGGTGATCGGACTGAAGCTTTCTTT.

The chain is built from TRBV10-3 and TRBJ2-7; no clear D gene. Germline values: CDR1 ENHRY, CDR2 SYGVKD. Trimming took 4 bases from V and 3 from J, leaving 4 bases between them. This CDR3 contains 11 residues. The CDR3 DNA is TGTGCCATCAGTGGACACTACGAGCAGTACTTC. It encodes CAISGHYEQYF.

This CDR3 is CASSGGGEDRARETQYF. The CDR3 DNA is TGTGCCAGCAGTGGTGGGGGGGAGGACAGGGCGAGGGAGACCCAGTACTTC. This rearrangement joins TRBV25-1 to TRBJ2-5, with D tentatively TRBD1 (8 bases). The CDR3 is 17 amino acids. Germline V gives CDR1 MGHDK, CDR2 SYGVNS. The V end was cut by 4 bases, the J end by 5 bases, with 23 bases between.

This chain connects TRBV27 to TRBJ2-7; 9 nucleotides match TRBD1. V shed 7 bases and J 4 bases; nucleotides not matched to a gene: 5. CDR1 and CDR2 (germline): MNHEY, SMNVEV (reference sequence). This CDR3 spans 13 amino acids. DNA of the CDR3: TGTGCCAGCACCTCAGGACAGGGGTACGAGCAGTACTTC. Protein product: CASTSGQGYEQYF.

This chain joins TRBV4-3 and TRBJ2-2; TRBD2 matches 12 bases. The length of the CDR3 is 17 residues. V trimming: 2 bases; J trimming: 3 bases; junction bases outside the gene matches: 4. Germline V gene lookup returns CDR1 LGHNA and CDR2 YSLEER. The DNA of the CDR3 is TGCGCCAGCAGCCAAAATGGACTAGCGGGGTACACCGGGGAGCTGTTTTTT. Protein: CASSQNGLAGYTGELFF.

The rearrangement uses TRBV11-3 and TRBJ2-1; TRBD2 aligns across 7 bases. The V gene end was trimmed by 7 bases and the J gene end by 1 base; junction bases not matched to a gene: 7. The CDR3 sequence is 15 residues long. The germline V gene has CDR1 SGHNT and CDR2 YENEEA. The CDR3 protein is CASTQGRASYNEQFF. Written as DNA, the CDR3 is TGTGCCAGCACCCAAGGGAGGGCTTCCTACAATGAGCAGTTCTTC.